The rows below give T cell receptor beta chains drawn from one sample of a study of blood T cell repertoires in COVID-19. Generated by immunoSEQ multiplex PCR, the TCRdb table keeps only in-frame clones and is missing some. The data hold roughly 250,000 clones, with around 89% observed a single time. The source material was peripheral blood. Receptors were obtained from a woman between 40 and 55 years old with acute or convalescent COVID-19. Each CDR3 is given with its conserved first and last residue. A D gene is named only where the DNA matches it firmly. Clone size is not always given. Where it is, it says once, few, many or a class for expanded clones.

CDR3 protein: CASIGQGSYSPLHF
CDR3 DNA: TGTGCCAGTATCGGACAGGGCTCCTATTCACCCCTCCACTTT
clone size: NA
V gene: TRBV19
D gene: TRBD1
J gene: TRBJ1-6

CDR3 protein: CASSRQGADMGNQPQHF
CDR3 DNA: TGTGCCAGCAGTCGACAGGGGGCTGATATGGGCAATCAGCCCCAGCATTTT
clone size: NA
V gene: TRBV5-5
D gene: TRBD1
J gene: TRBJ1-5

CDR3 protein: CASSPGPGELFF
CDR3 DNA: TGTGCCAGCAGCCCAGGGCCCGGGGAGCTGTTTTTT
clone size: NA
V gene: TRBV9
D gene: NA
J gene: TRBJ2-2

CDR3 protein: CASSVAPPRTGTTTFSGNTIYF
CDR3 DNA: TGTGCCAGCAGCGTAGCTCCTCCAAGGACAGGAACCACTACCTTTTCTGGAAACACCATATATTTT
clone size: NA
V gene: TRBV9
D gene: TRBD1
J gene: TRBJ1-3

CDR3 protein: CASSPLQRDRSEAFF
CDR3 DNA: TGTGCCAGCAGTCCCCTCCAGAGAGACAGGAGTGAAGCTTTCTTT
clone size: NA
V gene: TRBV27
D gene: NA
J gene: TRBJ1-1

CDR3 protein: CASSPAAGQETQYF
CDR3 DNA: TGTGCCAGCAGCCCCGCAGCGGGCCAAGAGACCCAGTACTTC
clone size: NA
V gene: TRBV11-2
D gene: NA
J gene: TRBJ2-5

CDR3 protein: CASSLLGGNTEAFF
CDR3 DNA: TGTGCCAGCAGTTTGTTAGGGGGGAACACTGAAGCTTTCTTT
clone size: NA
V gene: TRBV27
D gene: NA
J gene: TRBJ1-1

CDR3 protein: CASSETGYGYTF
CDR3 DNA: TGTGCCAGCAGTGAAACGGGTTATGGCTACACCTTC
clone size: NA
V gene: TRBV2
D gene: NA
J gene: TRBJ1-2

CDR3 protein: CASRRLAGALSTDTQYF
CDR3 DNA: TGTGCCAGCAGGAGACTAGCGGGGGCTCTAAGCACAGATACGCAGTATTTT
clone size: NA
V gene: TRBV2
D gene: TRBD2
J gene: TRBJ2-3

CDR3 protein: CAWSRQGVDFNYGYTF
CDR3 DNA: TGTGCCTGGAGTAGACAGGGAGTCGATTTTAATTATGGCTACACCTTC
clone size: NA
V gene: TRBV30
D gene: TRBD1
J gene: TRBJ1-2

CDR3 protein: CSADRGETQYF
CDR3 DNA: TGCAGCGCCGACAGGGGAGAGACCCAGTACTTC
clone size: NA
V gene: TRBV20-1
D gene: TRBD1
J gene: TRBJ2-5

CDR3 protein: CASSPPGYREDTQYF
CDR3 DNA: TGTGCCAGTAGCCCCCCGGGATACCGGGAGGATACGCAGTATTTT
clone size: once
V gene: TRBV19
D gene: NA
J gene: TRBJ2-3

CDR3 protein: CASSLDGGRETQYF
CDR3 DNA: TGCGCCAGCAGCTTGGACGGGGGTCGAGAGACCCAGTACTTC
clone size: NA
V gene: TRBV5-1
D gene: NA
J gene: TRBJ2-5

CDR3 protein: CASSFSGGVTSTDTQYF
CDR3 DNA: TGTGCCAGCAGCTTTAGCGGGGGGGTGACTAGCACAGATACGCAGTATTTT
clone size: NA
V gene: TRBV5-4
D gene: TRBD2
J gene: TRBJ2-3

CDR3 protein: CASSVNWRLGAGELFF
CDR3 DNA: TGTGCCAGCAGCGTAAATTGGCGGCTAGGGGCCGGGGAGCTGTTTTTT
clone size: NA
V gene: TRBV9
D gene: NA
J gene: TRBJ2-2

CDR3 protein: CATSDKRGQGYGYTF
CDR3 DNA: TGTGCCACCAGTGACAAAAGGGGACAGGGTTATGGCTACACCTTC
clone size: NA
V gene: TRBV24-1
D gene: TRBD1
J gene: TRBJ1-2

CDR3 protein: CASIPQGFLGGGYTF
CDR3 DNA: TGTGCCAGCATCCCTCAGGGCTTCCTCGGCGGTGGCTACACCTTC
clone size: NA
V gene: TRBV2
D gene: NA
J gene: TRBJ1-2

CDR3 protein: CASRPNPTGATTEAFF
CDR3 DNA: TGTGCCAGCAGACCGAACCCGACAGGGGCTACCACTGAAGCTTTCTTT
clone size: NA
V gene: TRBV27
D gene: TRBD1
J gene: TRBJ1-1

CDR3 protein: CASSTDYRGLKIGNTIYF
CDR3 DNA: TGTGCCAGCAGCACCGACTACAGGGGGCTTAAAATCGGAAACACCATATATTTT
clone size: NA
V gene: TRBV21-1
D gene: NA
J gene: TRBJ1-3

CDR3 protein: CATSEATGPDTQYF
CDR3 DNA: TGTGCCACCAGTGAAGCGACGGGTCCAGATACGCAGTATTTT
clone size: NA
V gene: TRBV24-1
D gene: NA
J gene: TRBJ2-3

CDR3 protein: CASSRGDTEAFF
CDR3 DNA: TGTGCCAGTAGTAGGGGGGACACTGAAGCTTTCTTT
clone size: NA
V gene: TRBV19
D gene: NA
J gene: TRBJ1-1

CDR3 protein: CASSQSEADRGSYNEQFF
CDR3 DNA: TGTGCCAGCAGCCAATCGGAGGCTGACAGGGGATCTTACAATGAGCAGTTCTTC
clone size: NA
V gene: TRBV16
D gene: TRBD1
J gene: TRBJ2-1

CDR3 protein: CAWSVQGEKLFF
CDR3 DNA: TGTGCCTGGAGTGTACAGGGGGAAAAACTGTTTTTT
clone size: NA
V gene: TRBV30
D gene: TRBD1
J gene: TRBJ1-4

CDR3 protein: CASSLDLLGELDEETQYF
CDR3 DNA: TGCGCCAGCAGCTTGGATTTGTTGGGCGAACTTGATGAGGAGACCCAGTACTTC
clone size: NA
V gene: TRBV5-1
D gene: NA
J gene: TRBJ2-5

CDR3 protein: CASSETSGGARGTDTQYF
CDR3 DNA: TGTGCCAGCAGTGAAACTAGCGGGGGGGCCCGGGGTACAGATACGCAGTATTTT
clone size: once
V gene: TRBV6-1
D gene: TRBD2
J gene: TRBJ2-3

CDR3 protein: CASSSYGPARAFF
CDR3 DNA: TGTGCCAGCAGTTCTTATGGCCCGGCGCGGGCTTTCTTT
clone size: NA
V gene: TRBV12-3/TRBV12-4
D gene: NA
J gene: TRBJ1-1

CDR3 protein: CASRGRVVLYGYTF
CDR3 DNA: TGTGCCAGCAGGGGGAGGGTGGTCCTCTATGGCTACACCTTC
clone size: few
V gene: TRBV2
D gene: NA
J gene: TRBJ1-2

CDR3 protein: CASSEASGTYNEQFF
CDR3 DNA: TGTGCCAGCAGTGAAGCTAGCGGAACATACAATGAGCAGTTCTTC
clone size: NA
V gene: TRBV2
D gene: NA
J gene: TRBJ2-1

CDR3 protein: CASSPTGTPNEKLFF
CDR3 DNA: TGTGCCAGCAGTCCGACGGGGACACCTAATGAAAAACTGTTTTTT
clone size: few
V gene: TRBV27
D gene: NA
J gene: TRBJ1-4